This entry lists 12 T cell receptor beta chains sequenced from one sample in a study of CD8 T cells in Susac syndrome. With random hexamers, roughly 0.5 to 1 ug RNA was reverse transcribed. From the immunoSEQ multiplex PCR reads, TCRdb called clonotypes with MiXCR, one entry per CDR3 protein. The data contain about 280,000 distinct CDR3 sequences, roughly 85% of them singletons. Sample: CD8+ T cells from PBMCs. The source of these receptors is a human donor with multiple sclerosis.

As for this clonotype: One end of the junction does not line up with germline, which may come from a read error. The rearrangement uses TRBV18 and TRBJ1-2; D might be TRBD1 (6 bases). The CDR3 is 14 amino acids. CDR1 is KGHSH, CDR2 LQKENI, per germline. CDR3 bases: TGTGCCAGCTCACACTTGGACAGTCCGTATGGCTTCACCTTC. Translation: CASSHLDSPYGFTF. Supplemented by reference TRBV18 and TRBJ1-2, the full variable domain reads NAGVMQNPRHLVRRRGQEARLRCSPMKGHSHVYWYRQLPEEGLKFMVYLQKENIIDESGMPKERFSAEFPKEGPSILRIQQVVRGDSAAYFCASSHLDSPYGFTFGSGTRLTVV.

The V call is TRBV10-3, the J call TRBJ2-1; D might be TRBD2 (6 bases). With 3 bases removed from V and 4 bases from J, the gap between germline ends came to 10 bases. This CDR3 spans 14 amino acids. From germline, CDR1 is ENHRY and CDR2 SYGVKD. CDR3 in amino acids: CAISERDLYNEQFF. The CDR3 DNA is TGTGCCATCAGTGAACGGGACTTATACAATGAGCAGTTCTTC.

The CDR3 DNA reads TGTGCCACCAGCAGGAGGGGTAGCGGAGGCGACGAGCAGTACTTC. This encodes CATSRRGSGGDEQYF. The chain joins TRBV15 to TRBJ2-7; D possibly corresponds to TRBD2 (6 bases). The CDR3 has 15 amino acids. CDR1 and CDR2 (germline): LNHNV, YYDKDF (reference sequence). The V gene lost 3 bases and the J gene lost 5 bases, with 17 bases spanning the gap.

The chain combines TRBV11-2 with TRBJ2-7, with D maybe TRBD1 (5 bases). The CDR3 totals 14 residues. Per the germline V gene, CDR1 is SGHAT and CDR2 is FQNNGV. V lost 1 base and J 3 bases, leaving 10 bases between the germline ends. CDR3 in DNA: TGTGCCAGCAGCTTAGGATCAGGGTTCTACGAGCAGTACTTC. It yields the protein CASSLGSGFYEQYF.

This chain uses TRBV6-1 with TRBJ2-2, with D perhaps TRBD2 (6 bases). The CDR3 has 16 residues. V lost 4 bases and J lost 3, with 15 bases in between. Germline V gene lookup returns CDR1 MNHNS and CDR2 SASEGT. The CDR3 DNA reads as TGTGCCAGCAGTGGCCCCACGGAGGGCGACACCGGGGAGCTGTTTTTT. This codes for CASSGPTEGDTGELFF.

The chain employs TRBV7-2 and TRBJ2-7; D unresolved. The CDR3 sequence is 12 residues long. Deletions cut 2 bases from V and 5 bases from J, with 7 bases between. Looked up from germline, CDR1 is SGHTA and CDR2 is FQGNSA. CDR3 in amino acids: CASSLSIHEQYF. Written as DNA, the CDR3 is TGTGCCAGCAGCTTAAGTATCCACGAGCAGTACTTC.

The chain carries TRBV15 and TRBJ1-1; a weak D match, TRBD1 (5 bases). The germline V and J ends were trimmed by 3 bases and 8 bases, with 10 bases remaining between them. This CDR3 contains 12 residues. The germline V gene encodes CDR1 LNHNV and CDR2 YYDKDF (reference sequence). CDR3 sequence reads: CATSSGGREAFF. The CDR3 region has the DNA TGTGCCACCAGCAGTGGGGGAAGGGAAGCTTTCTTT.

The chain couples TRBV12-3 or TRBV12-4 to TRBJ1-1; D gene uncertain. The V gene lost 0 bases and the J gene lost 1 base, with 6 bases spanning the gap. The CDR3 consists of 14 residues. CDR3 coding DNA: TGTGCCAGCAGTTTAGCGTGGGGGAACACTGAAGCTTTCTTT. Translated, it gives CASSLAWGNTEAFF.

This clonotype was observed a few times. This rearrangement joins TRBV6-5 to TRBJ2-7; D gene unclear. The V end was cut by 7 bases, the J end by 3 bases, with 16 bases between. The CDR3 length is 14 residues. Germline loops: CDR1 MNHEY, CDR2 SVGAGI. The CDR3 sequence is CASTLGPMGYEQYF. In DNA form, the CDR3 reads TGTGCCAGCACCTTGGGTCCTATGGGCTACGAGCAGTACTTC.

The J gene is TRBJ2-1, the V gene TRBV9, with D perhaps TRBD2 (6 bases). Germline V gives CDR1 SGDLS, CDR2 YYNGEE. Trimming cost V 4 bases and J 3 bases, with 17 bases left between them. The CDR3 consists of 16 residues. For the CDR3, the DNA is TGTGCCAGCAGCTTTACCTTAGCGGACGACTACAATGAGCAGTTCTTC. Its protein product is CASSFTLADDYNEQFF.

In its sample, this clonotype was seen a few times. The chain carries TRBV11-1 and TRBJ2-5, with 8 bases identical to TRBD1. The trim removed 1 base at V and 0 bases at J, leaving 4 bases unmatched. Germline values: CDR1 SGHAT, CDR2 FQDESV (reference sequence). The CDR3 totals 16 residues. CDR3 protein: CASSLGPGQDQETQYF. CDR3 sequence (DNA): TGTGCCAGCAGCTTAGGGCCGGGACAGGACCAAGAGACCCAGTACTTC.

The rearrangement links TRBV20-1 to TRBJ2-7, with D hard to call. This CDR3 has 12 amino acids. V lost 3 bases and J lost 2, with 8 bases in between. Looked up from germline, CDR1 is DFQATT and CDR2 is SNEGSKA (reference sequence). The CDR3 here is CSASGGTYEQYF. The CDR3 DNA is TGCAGTGCTAGTGGCGGAACCTACGAGCAGTACTTC.